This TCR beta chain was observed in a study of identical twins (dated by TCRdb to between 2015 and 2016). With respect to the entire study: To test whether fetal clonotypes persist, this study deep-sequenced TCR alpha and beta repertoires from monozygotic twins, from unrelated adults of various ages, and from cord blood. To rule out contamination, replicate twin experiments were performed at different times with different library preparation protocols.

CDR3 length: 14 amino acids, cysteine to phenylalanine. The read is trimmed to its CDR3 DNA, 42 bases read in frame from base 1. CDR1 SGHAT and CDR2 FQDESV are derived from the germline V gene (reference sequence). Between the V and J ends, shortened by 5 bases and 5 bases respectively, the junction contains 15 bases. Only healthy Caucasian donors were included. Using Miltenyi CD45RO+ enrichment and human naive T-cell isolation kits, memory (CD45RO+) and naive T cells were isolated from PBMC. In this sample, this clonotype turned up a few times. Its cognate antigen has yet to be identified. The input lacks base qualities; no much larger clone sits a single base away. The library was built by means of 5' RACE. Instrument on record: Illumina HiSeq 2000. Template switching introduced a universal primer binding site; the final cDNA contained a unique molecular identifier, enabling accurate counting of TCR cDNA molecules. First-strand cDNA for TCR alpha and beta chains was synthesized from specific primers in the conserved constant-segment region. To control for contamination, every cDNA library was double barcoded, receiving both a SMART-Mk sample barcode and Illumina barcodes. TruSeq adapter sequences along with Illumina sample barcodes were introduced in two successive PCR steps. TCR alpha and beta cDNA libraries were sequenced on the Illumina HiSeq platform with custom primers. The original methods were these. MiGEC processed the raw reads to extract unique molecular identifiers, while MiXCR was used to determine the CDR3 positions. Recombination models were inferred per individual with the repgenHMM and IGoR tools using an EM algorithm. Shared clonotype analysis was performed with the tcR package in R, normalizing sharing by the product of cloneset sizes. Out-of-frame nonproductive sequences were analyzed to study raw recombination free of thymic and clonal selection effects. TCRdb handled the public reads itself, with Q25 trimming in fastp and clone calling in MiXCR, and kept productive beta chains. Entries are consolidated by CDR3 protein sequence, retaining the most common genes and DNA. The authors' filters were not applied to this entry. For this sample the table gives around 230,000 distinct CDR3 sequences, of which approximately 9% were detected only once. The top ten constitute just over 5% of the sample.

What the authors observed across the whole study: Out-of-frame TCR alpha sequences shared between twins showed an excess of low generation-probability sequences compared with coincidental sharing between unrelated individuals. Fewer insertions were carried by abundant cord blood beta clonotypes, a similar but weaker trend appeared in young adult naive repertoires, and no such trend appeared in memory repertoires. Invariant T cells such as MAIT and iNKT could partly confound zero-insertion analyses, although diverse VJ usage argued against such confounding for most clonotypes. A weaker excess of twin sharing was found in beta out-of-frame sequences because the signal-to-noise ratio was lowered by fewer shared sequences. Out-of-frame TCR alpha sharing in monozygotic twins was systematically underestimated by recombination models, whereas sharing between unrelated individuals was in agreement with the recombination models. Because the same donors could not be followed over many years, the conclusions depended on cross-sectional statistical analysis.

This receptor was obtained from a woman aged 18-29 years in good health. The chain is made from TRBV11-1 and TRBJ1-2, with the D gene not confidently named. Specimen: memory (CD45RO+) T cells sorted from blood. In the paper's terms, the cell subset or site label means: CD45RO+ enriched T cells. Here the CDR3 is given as CASSVGNSLYGYTF. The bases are TGTGCCAGCAGCGTGGGGAACAGCTTGTATGGCTACACCTTC.